This T cell receptor beta chain originates from a study of blood T cells in healthy people across ages. A sample-barcoded 5' primer and a J-beta primer mix were used in a second PCR of roughly 7 to 12 cycles. TCRdb called the 5' RACE reads again in MiXCR, with one record for every CDR3 protein. The data show some 780,000 distinct CDR3 sequences, with about 56% seen just once and about 26% held by the top ten. Russia was home to the donors, healthy Caucasian individuals aged roughly 6 to 90. Whole-study results and caveats: Among T cells, TCR beta diversity per million cells dropped roughly linearly as age rose.

In its sample, this clonotype was seen a few times. What it binds is unknown. Trimming at V came to 6 bases and at J to 7 bases, leaving 9 bases not matched to a gene. The CDR3 sequence is 14 residues long. In germline, CDR1 is MNHEY, CDR2 SVGEGT. Sequencing was performed on blood. The TCR was taken from a man aged 35-49 years in good health. This chain links TRBV6-2 or TRBV6-3 with TRBJ2-1, with TRBD1 matching over 7 bases. For the CDR3, the DNA is TGTGCCAGCAGCCACAGGGGCCGAGATAATGAGCAGTTCTTC. It yields the protein CASSHRGRDNEQFF.